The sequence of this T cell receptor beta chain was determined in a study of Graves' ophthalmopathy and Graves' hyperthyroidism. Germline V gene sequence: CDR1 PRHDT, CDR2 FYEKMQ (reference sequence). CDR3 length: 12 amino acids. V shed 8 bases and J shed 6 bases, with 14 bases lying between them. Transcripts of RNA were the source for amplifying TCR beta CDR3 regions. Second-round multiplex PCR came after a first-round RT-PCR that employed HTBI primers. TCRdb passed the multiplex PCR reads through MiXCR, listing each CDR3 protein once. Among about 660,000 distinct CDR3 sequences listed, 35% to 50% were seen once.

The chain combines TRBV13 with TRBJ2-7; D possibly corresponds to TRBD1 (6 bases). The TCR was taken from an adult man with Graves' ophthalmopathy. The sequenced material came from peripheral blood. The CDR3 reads CASSTTGFEQYF. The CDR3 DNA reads TGTGCCAGCTCGACTACAGGGTTCGAGCAGTACTTC. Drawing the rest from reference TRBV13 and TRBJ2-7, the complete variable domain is AAGVIQSPRHLIKEKRETATLKCYPIPRHDTVYWYQQGPGQDPQFLISFYEKMQSDKGSIPDRFSAQQFSDYHSELNMSSLELGDSALYFCASSTTGFEQYFGPGTRLTVT.